One sample yielded the 4 T cell receptor beta chains listed below, sequenced in a study of immune cell composition in non-small cell lung cancer. Method: immunoSEQ multiplex PCR; TCRdb's copy keeps in-frame clones and lacks some. The data contain about 1,800 clones, roughly 80% of them singletons. Sample: lung tumor tissue. The receptors originated from a human donor with non-small cell lung cancer.

The rearrangement uses TRBV7-2 and TRBJ1-6, with 10 bases lining up with TRBD1. The V and J ends lost 5 bases and 6 bases, in that order; junction bases with no gene match: 10. The CDR3 length is 17 residues. Germline V gene data show CDR1 as SGHTA and CDR2 as FQGNSA. The CDR3 loop reads CASSDPRTGGLNSPLHF. CDR3 sequence (DNA): TGTGCCAGCAGCGACCCCAGGACAGGGGGTCTTAATTCACCCCTCCACTTT.

This chain joins TRBV30 and TRBJ2-3; TRBD2 aligns across 11 bases. The V and J ends lost 3 bases and 8 bases, in that order; junction bases with no gene match: 7. The germline CDR1 and CDR2 sequences are GTSNPN and SVGIG (reference sequence). This CDR3 is 14 amino acids long. The chain's CDR3 is CAWSLAGGQGTQYF. CDR3 sequence (DNA): TGTGCCTGGAGCTTAGCGGGGGGGCAGGGTACGCAGTATTTT.

The DNA for the CDR3 is TGTGCCAGCTCGGGACAGCTCACCTCCTCCTACGAGCAGTACTTC. Protein sequence: CASSGQLTSSYEQYF. The V call is TRBV18, the J call TRBJ2-7, with 7 positions matching TRBD1. The CDR3 is made up of 15 amino acids. The germline V gene encodes CDR1 KGHSH and CDR2 LQKENI. With V trimmed by 6 bases and J by 0 bases, 8 bases remained unmatched.

V and J are TRBV10-3 and TRBJ2-7, with TRBD1 matching over 8 bases. V lost 0 bases, J lost 0 bases, and 4 bases stayed unmatched. The germline gives CDR1 ENHRY, CDR2 SYGVKD. The CDR3 covers 16 residues. In nucleotides, the CDR3 is TGTGCCATCAGTGAGTCACGGACAGGGAACTCCTACGAGCAGTACTTC. Translating it yields CAISESRTGNSYEQYF.